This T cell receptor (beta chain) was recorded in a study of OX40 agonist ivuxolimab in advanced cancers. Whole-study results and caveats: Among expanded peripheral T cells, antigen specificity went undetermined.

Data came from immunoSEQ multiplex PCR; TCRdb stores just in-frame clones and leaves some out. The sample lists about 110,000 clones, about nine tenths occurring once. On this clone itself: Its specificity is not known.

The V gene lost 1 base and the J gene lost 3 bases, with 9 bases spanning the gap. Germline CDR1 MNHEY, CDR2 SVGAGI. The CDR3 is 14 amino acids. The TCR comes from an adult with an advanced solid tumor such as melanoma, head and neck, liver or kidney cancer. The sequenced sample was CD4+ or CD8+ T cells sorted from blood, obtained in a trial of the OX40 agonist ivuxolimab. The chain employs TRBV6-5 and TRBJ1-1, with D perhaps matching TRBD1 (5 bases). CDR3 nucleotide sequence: TGTGCCAGCAGTTACTTCGACAGAGACACTGAAGCTTTCTTT. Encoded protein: CASSYFDRDTEAFF.